This T cell receptor beta chain was found in a study of T cells of healthy individuals. TCRdb reprocessed the 5' RACE reads via MiXCR and lists one record per CDR3 protein. The sample lists about 96,000 distinct CDR3 sequences, 17% occurring once. This clonotype originated in a human donor in good health.

This CDR3 reads CASSRMDLYNEQFF. The CDR3 nucleotides are TGCGCCAGCAGCCGAATGGACTTGTACAATGAGCAGTTCTTC. The chain couples TRBV5-1 to TRBJ2-1; TRBD2 is a possible D gene (5 bases). Germline V lookup: CDR1 SGHRS, CDR2 YFSETQ. V gave up 4 bases and J gave up 4 bases, with 12 bases separating them. This CDR3 is built from 14 residues.